These 9 T cell receptor beta chains were all obtained from the same sample, sequenced in a study of blood T cell repertoires in COVID-19. Profiling relied on immunoSEQ multiplex PCR, and the TCRdb table lists in-frame clones only, not all of them. Of tens of thousands of clones detected, under 90% appear once; the ten largest clones hold 9.5% to 13%. The sequenced sample consisted of peripheral blood. These receptors all come from a man aged 70 or older with active or convalescent COVID-19.

This clone was detected only once. The chain uses TRBV29-1 and TRBJ1-2; D is ambiguous. Per germline, CDR1 SQVTM and CDR2 ANQGSEA. This CDR3 is 12 amino acids long. V was pared by 6 bases and J by 1 base, with 9 bases between. CDR3 protein: CSVYSLNYGYTF. The CDR3 DNA reads as TGCAGCGTGTACAGCCTTAACTATGGCTACACCTTC. The entire variable domain, with the rest obtained from reference TRBV29-1 and TRBJ1-2, is as follows: SAVISQKPSRDICQRGTSLTIQCQVDSQVTMMFWYRQQPGQSLTLIATANQGSEATYESGFVIDKFPISRPNLTFSTLTVSNMSPEDSSIYLCSVYSLNYGYTFGSGTRLTVV.

The V gene is TRBV5-1, the J gene TRBJ2-5; D remains ambiguous. The V gene's germline CDR1 is SGHRS and CDR2 YFSETQ. The CDR3 sequence is 12 residues long. Trimming took 4 bases from V and 5 from J, leaving 9 bases between them. CDR3 bases: TGCGCCAGCAGCCGCGATGTTGAGACCCAGTACTTC. Its protein product is CASSRDVETQYF.

The rearrangement joins TRBV7-3 to TRBJ2-6; D uncertain. Per germline, CDR1 SGHTA and CDR2 FQGTGA. The CDR3 has 14 amino acids. The V and J ends lost 2 bases and 12 bases respectively, with 14 bases between them. The CDR3 here is CASSLSAEPSVLTF. The CDR3 coding sequence is TGTGCCAGCAGCTTATCTGCGGAGCCCAGCGTCCTGACTTTC.

The chain employs TRBV27 and TRBJ2-3, with D possibly TRBD2 on 5 matching bases. The CDR3 extends over 15 amino acids. Germline loops: CDR1 MNHEY, CDR2 SMNVEV (reference sequence). V was pared by 5 bases and J by 4 bases, with 16 bases between. DNA of the CDR3: TGTGCCAGCAGTACCCGGACGCGGGCAGCAGATACGCAGTATTTT. Translation: CASSTRTRAADTQYF.

J is TRBJ1-6 and V is TRBV5-1; D gene uncertain. Trimming cost V 3 bases and J 6 bases, with 10 bases left between them. Germline lookup yields CDR1 SGHRS and CDR2 YFSETQ. The CDR3 spans 14 residues. CDR3 residues: CASSWEGSNSPLHF. CDR3 DNA sequence: TGCGCCAGCAGCTGGGAGGGTAGTAATTCACCCCTCCACTTT.

The CDR3 loop is CASSIDRAYGYTF. CDR3 sequence (DNA): TGCGCCAGCAGCATCGACAGGGCCTATGGCTACACCTTC. The V gene is TRBV5-1, the J gene TRBJ1-2, with 7 bases matching TRBD1. Germline assignment: CDR1 SGHRS and CDR2 YFSETQ. CDR3 length: 13 amino acids. J was trimmed by 4 bases and V by 4 bases; bases with no gene match: 4.

The rearrangement uses TRBV27 and TRBJ2-7; a weak D match, TRBD2 (6 bases). Germline CDR1 reads MNHEY; CDR2 reads SMNVEV (reference sequence). The CDR3 runs to 14 residues. Between the trimmed V and J ends, which lost 3 bases and 1 base, there was a span of 10 bases. CDR3 DNA sequence: TGTGCCAGCAGTTTCTCGGGGGATTCCTACGAGCAGTACTTC. Protein sequence: CASSFSGDSYEQYF.

CDR3 amino acids: CASTSGQENTEAFF. DNA of the CDR3: TGTGCCAGCACATCAGGACAGGAGAACACTGAAGCTTTCTTT. This chain links TRBV7-2 with TRBJ1-1, with 7 bases identical to TRBD1. This CDR3 is 14 amino acids long. CDR1 and CDR2 from the germline V gene are SGHTA and FQGNSA. With 7 bases clipped from V and 1 base from J, the junction kept 6 bases outside the gene matches.

V gene TRBV28 combines with J gene TRBJ2-7; 8 bases align to TRBD1. Germline-derived CDR1 and CDR2 are MDHEN and SYDVKM. The CDR3 sequence is 13 residues long. J gave up 6 bases and V 2 bases, and 3 bases lay outside the gene matches. The CDR3 region is CASSLQGATEQYF. CDR3 coding DNA: TGTGCCAGCAGTTTACAGGGGGCGACCGAGCAGTACTTC.